This T cell receptor beta chain was sequenced during a study of vaccination effects on CD4 cells after COVID-19. Study observations and caveats: Marked clonal contraction was seen in infection- and vaccine-induced clones late after vaccination.

Only in-frame clones appear in the TCRdb table, and some are missing; sequencing was by immunoSEQ multiplex PCR. The table lists 35,000 to 40,000 clones, 55% to 75% of them singletons. There are a few counts of this clone. Its antigen is unidentified. The V and J ends lost 8 bases and 2 bases, in that order; junction bases with no gene match: 7. Germline-derived CDR1 and CDR2 are SNHLY and FYNNEI. There are 14 residues in the CDR3. Sequencing in the ViraFEST assay came after antigen-specific CD4+ T cells had been expanded with viral peptide pools, which were used to stimulate PBMC. Having been cultured for approximately ten days, the cells underwent CD4+ T cell isolation. The person was diagnosed with PCR-confirmed SARS-CoV-2 infection between March and December 2020. Half the medium was replaced with IL-2 medium on days 3 and 7.

The chain employs TRBV2 and TRBJ1-1; 8 bases match TRBD1. The receptor's source is a human donor who had a prior SARS-CoV-2 infection. Sequenced material: CD4+ T cells from PBMCs cultured with HCoV-NL63 spike peptides, taken before COVID-19 vaccination. The CDR3 sequence is CASHIQGANTEAFF. The CDR3 DNA follows: TGTGCCAGCCACATTCAGGGGGCAAACACTGAAGCTTTCTTT.